This TCR beta chain was sequenced in a study of T-cell reconstitution after alpha-beta-depleted transplantation in children. Regarding the study as a whole: Several hundred expanded graft clones reportedly gave rise to the alpha-beta T cells present about two months after transplant. It was newly produced T cells that mostly accounted for T-cell counts and diversity one year after transplant. Some patients' high day-60 TCRbeta diversity was attributed to recipient cells surviving conditioning.

Trimming removed 5 bases from V and 3 bases from J, with 14 bases in between. This CDR3 contains 14 residues. Germline values: CDR1 MNHEY, CDR2 SMNVEV (reference sequence). Concerning this clonotype: Its antigen is undetermined.

This sample's TCRbeta library carried unique molecular identifier barcodes. Using its own MiXCR run on the PCR reads, TCRdb lists one record per CDR3 protein. The repertoire holds fewer than 750,000 distinct CDR3 sequences, with 23% as singletons. This receptor was taken from a boy less than two years old who had a stem cell transplant for acute myeloid leukemia, so the T cells may come from the graft donor. Sequencing used PBMCs, mostly from graft donor cells, obtained 360 days after TCRalphabeta/CD19-depleted stem cell transplant. The chain recombines TRBV27 with TRBJ2-7, with D perhaps matching TRBD1 or TRBD2 (6 bases each). CDR3 sequence: CASSRVGGSYEQYF. The CDR3 DNA follows: TGTGCCAGCAGTCGGGTCGGGGGCAGCTACGAGCAGTACTTC.